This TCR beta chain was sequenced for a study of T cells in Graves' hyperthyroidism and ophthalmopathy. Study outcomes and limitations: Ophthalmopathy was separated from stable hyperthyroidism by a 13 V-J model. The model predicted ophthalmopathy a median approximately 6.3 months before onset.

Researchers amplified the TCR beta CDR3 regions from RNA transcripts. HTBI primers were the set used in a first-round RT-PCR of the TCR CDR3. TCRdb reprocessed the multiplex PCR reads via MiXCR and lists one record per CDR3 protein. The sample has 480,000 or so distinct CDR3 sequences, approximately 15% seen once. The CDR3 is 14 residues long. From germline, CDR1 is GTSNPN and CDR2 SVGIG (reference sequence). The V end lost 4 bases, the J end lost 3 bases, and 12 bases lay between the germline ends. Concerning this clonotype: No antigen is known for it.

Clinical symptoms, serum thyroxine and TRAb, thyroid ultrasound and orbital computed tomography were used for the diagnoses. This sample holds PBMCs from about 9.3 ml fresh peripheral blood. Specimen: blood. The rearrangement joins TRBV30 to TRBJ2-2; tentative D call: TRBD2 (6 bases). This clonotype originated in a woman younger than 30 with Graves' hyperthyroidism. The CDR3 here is CAWKREWDTGELFF. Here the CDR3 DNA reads TGTGCCTGGAAACGGGAGTGGGACACCGGGGAGCTGTTTTTT.